This record looks at one T cell receptor beta chain sequence and its context. The antigen is unknown. These data originate in a study of shared clonotypes between healthy human individuals. Study results and limitations: Owing to a small donor count, the genetic and exposure-history diversity represented was limited.

J was trimmed by 4 bases and V by 3 bases; bases with no gene match: 3. Germline V gene data show CDR1 as MNHNS and CDR2 as SASEGT. This CDR3 is 14 amino acids long. In the authors' methods: With immunoSEQ giving junction-only sequences and no quality scores, filtering differed. Data came from immunoSEQ multiplex PCR; TCRdb stores just in-frame clones and leaves some out. V and J calls and clone size come straight from that table; D and trimming were deduced from the DNA. The sample has about 460,000 clones; roughly 80% are singletons. Sample: PBMCs. This clonotype originated in a woman in her thirties or forties in good health. Some clones in this sample may be carry-over from other donors' samples. The rearrangement uses TRBV6-1 and TRBJ2-7; the match to TRBD1 covers 10 bases. This CDR3 is CASSEGTGAYEQYF. The CDR3 coding sequence is TGTGCCAGCAGTGAGGGGACAGGGGCTTACGAGCAGTACTTC.